Listed below are T cell receptor beta chains from one sample, sequenced in a study of cytomegalovirus exposure and HLA in healthy donors. The repertoire was sequenced with immunoSEQ multiplex PCR; TCRdb's copy has only in-frame clones and lacks some. This table has roughly 260,000 clones, around nine tenths appearing once. Sample: PBMCs. These receptors all stem from a man aged 18 to 29 in good health and CMV-seronegative. Both conserved end residues are part of each CDR3. A D gene is named only where the DNA matches it firmly. The size entry is marked missing in some rows and otherwise reads once, few, many or a size class.

v_call,d_call,clone_size,j_call,cdr3_aa,cdr3_nt
TRBV5-1,TRBD2,NA,TRBJ2-1,CASSPLTAGAYNEQFF,TGCGCCAGCAGCCCCCTTACGGCGGGGGCCTACAATGAGCAGTTCTTC
TRBV7-9,TRBD2,NA,TRBJ2-7,CASSRPSGGSYEQYF,TGTGCCAGCAGCCGTCCCAGCGGGGGGTCCTACGAGCAGTACTTC
TRBV9,NA,NA,TRBJ2-5,CASSVPSGLLNF,TGTGCCAGCAGCGTTCCCTCGGGACTTCTCAACTTC
TRBV2,NA,NA,TRBJ2-1,CASSEAGGRRSYNEQFF,TGTGCCAGCAGTGAAGCGGGGGGGCGGCGCTCCTACAATGAGCAGTTCTTC
TRBV10-3,TRBD1,few,TRBJ1-1,CAISRGQVNTEAFF,TGTGCCATCAGCCGGGGACAGGTAAACACTGAAGCTTTCTTT
TRBV27,NA,NA,TRBJ2-2,CASRGGGRTGELFF,TGTGCCAGCAGAGGGGGGGGGCGCACCGGGGAGCTGTTTTTT
TRBV5-6,TRBD2,NA,TRBJ2-5,CASSTPGLAGETQYF,TGTGCCAGCAGTACTCCCGGTCTAGCGGGAGAGACCCAGTACTTC
TRBV5-6,NA,NA,TRBJ1-4,CASSFPAGTDEKLFF,TGTGCCAGCAGCTTCCCGGCGGGTACGGATGAAAAACTGTTTTTT
TRBV29-1,NA,NA,TRBJ1-4,CSAGEGSNEKLFF,TGCAGCGCCGGCGAGGGATCCAATGAAAAACTGTTTTTT
TRBV7-9,TRBD2,NA,TRBJ2-3,CASTLAGGNTDTQYF,TGTGCCAGCACCCTAGCGGGGGGGAACACAGATACGCAGTATTTT
TRBV5-1,TRBD2,NA,TRBJ2-1,CASSSAGLVSYNEQFF,TGCGCCAGCAGCTCGGCGGGACTAGTCTCCTACAATGAGCAGTTCTTC
TRBV6-5,NA,NA,TRBJ1-1,CASSYRGEAFF,TGTGCCAGCAGTTACAGGGGGGAAGCTTTCTTT
TRBV7-6,NA,NA,TRBJ2-5,CASSLARGQTQYF,TGTGCCAGCAGCTTAGCGCGGGGTCAGACCCAGTACTTC
TRBV4-3,TRBD2,NA,TRBJ2-5,CASSQELDTSGRGGETQYF,TGCGCCAGCAGCCAAGAGTTGGACACTAGCGGGAGAGGGGGAGAGACCCAGTACTTC
TRBV7-2,NA,NA,TRBJ1-1,CASSTGNTEAFF,TGTGCCAGCAGTACAGGGAACACTGAAGCTTTCTTT
TRBV5-6,NA,few,TRBJ2-2,CASTPSGVNTGELFF,TGTGCCAGCACACCCTCCGGGGTGAACACCGGGGAGCTGTTTTTT
TRBV5-4,NA,NA,TRBJ2-7,CASSGRGPYEQYF,TGTGCCAGCTCCGGCAGGGGCCCCTACGAGCAGTACTTC
TRBV9,TRBD1,NA,TRBJ2-3,CASGKTGSDTQYF,TGTGCCAGCGGGAAGACAGGGTCCGATACGCAGTATTTT
TRBV29-1,TRBD1,NA,TRBJ2-2,CSYRGPNTGELFF,TGCAGCTACAGGGGTCCGAACACCGGGGAGCTGTTTTTT
TRBV2,NA,once,TRBJ2-5,CASSENLAQETQYF,TGTGCCAGCAGTGAAAATCTGGCTCAAGAGACCCAGTACTTC
TRBV5-4,NA,NA,TRBJ2-1,CASSRYNEQFF,TGTGCCAGCAGCCGTTACAATGAGCAGTTCTTC
TRBV11-2,TRBD2,NA,TRBJ2-7,CASSLEASGIGQYF,TGTGCCAGCAGCTTAGAGGCTAGCGGAATCGGGCAGTACTTC
TRBV19,NA,once,TRBJ1-4,CASSIGAGSTTNEKLFF,TGTGCCAGTAGTATAGGAGCAGGGTCGACAACTAATGAAAAACTGTTTTTT
TRBV28,TRBD1,NA,TRBJ2-1,CASSPLRGTSSYNEQFF,TGTGCCAGCAGTCCCCTCAGGGGGACAAGCTCCTACAATGAGCAGTTCTTC
TRBV27,NA,NA,TRBJ1-6,CASSLGRSPLHF,TGTGCCAGCAGTTTGGGGAGGTCACCCCTCCACTTT
TRBV6-4,TRBD1,NA,TRBJ1-2,CASSRQGVDYGYTF,TGTGCCAGCAGTCGACAGGGGGTGGACTATGGCTACACCTTC
TRBV28,NA,NA,TRBJ2-7,CASSTPYEQYF,TGTGCCAGTTCGACTCCCTACGAGCAGTACTTC
TRBV6-1,NA,NA,TRBJ1-2,CASRGADPNYGYTF,TGTGCCAGCAGGGGGGCAGATCCTAACTATGGCTACACCTTC
TRBV25-1,NA,once,TRBJ2-2,CASAPEDFALDTGELFF,TGTGCCAGCGCCCCTGAGGACTTCGCTCTCGACACCGGGGAGCTGTTTTTT
TRBV5-1,NA,NA,TRBJ1-4,CASRRGSTNEKLFF,TGCGCCAGCCGCAGGGGATCAACTAATGAAAAACTGTTTTTT
TRBV5-1,NA,NA,TRBJ1-1,CASSPTGNTEAFF,TGCGCCAGCAGCCCTACAGGTAACACTGAAGCTTTCTTT
TRBV4-3,NA,NA,TRBJ2-2,CASSHGYRVQSTGELFF,TGCGCCAGCAGCCACGGTTACAGGGTCCAAAGCACCGGGGAGCTGTTTTTT
TRBV9,TRBD1,NA,TRBJ2-7,CASSAGQGAPYEQYF,TGTGCCAGCAGCGCAGGACAGGGGGCTCCGTACGAGCAGTACTTC
TRBV27,TRBD1,NA,TRBJ1-2,CASSLSGTGVHTF,TGTGCCAGCAGTTTATCCGGGACAGGGGTTCACACCTTC
TRBV10-3,TRBD2,once,TRBJ2-3,CAISDSGGADTQYF,TGTGCCATCAGTGATAGCGGGGGGGCAGATACGCAGTATTTT
TRBV4-3,NA,NA,TRBJ2-3,CASSQVRTDTQYF,TGCGCCAGCAGCCAAGTGCGGACAGATACGCAGTATTTT
TRBV21-1,NA,few,TRBJ1-2,CASSKHRDGYTF,TGTGCCAGCAGCAAACACAGGGATGGCTACACCTTC
TRBV9,NA,NA,TRBJ2-7,CASSGQGYEQYF,TGTGCCAGCAGTGGCCAGGGCTACGAGCAGTACTTC
TRBV7-9,TRBD1,NA,TRBJ1-6,CASSLTGTGTIPLHF,TGTGCCAGCAGCTTAACAGGGACAGGGACAATACCCCTCCACTTT
TRBV5-1,NA,NA,TRBJ1-2,CASSLGGTAQNYGYTF,TGCGCCAGCAGCTTGGGCGGGACGGCGCAAAACTATGGCTACACCTTC
TRBV6-1,NA,NA,TRBJ1-2,CASSEGLYGYTF,TGTGCCAGCAGTGAGGGACTCTATGGCTACACCTTC
TRBV6-1,NA,NA,TRBJ1-2,CASKTGATYTF,TGTGCCAGCAAGACAGGTGCGACTTACACCTTC
TRBV9,NA,NA,TRBJ1-3,CASSPGGGSGNTIYF,TGTGCCAGCAGCCCCGGTGGGGGGTCTGGAAACACCATATATTTT
TRBV11-2,TRBD2,NA,TRBJ2-5,CASSLSSGGAETQYF,TGTGCCAGCAGCCTGAGCAGCGGGGGGGCGGAGACCCAGTACTTC
TRBV7-6,NA,NA,TRBJ1-4,CASSPEVTESAYEKLFF,TGTGCCAGCAGCCCTGAAGTGACGGAGTCTGCATATGAAAAACTGTTTTTT
TRBV29-1,NA,NA,TRBJ1-4,CSVASGAGNEKLFF,TGCAGCGTCGCCTCAGGGGCTGGTAATGAAAAACTGTTTTTT
TRBV2,NA,NA,TRBJ2-3,CAQRPGSLADTQYF,TGTGCCCAAAGGCCGGGGTCGCTTGCAGATACGCAGTATTTT
TRBV10-3,NA,NA,TRBJ1-1,CAISGTNLNTEAFF,TGTGCCATCAGTGGGACAAACCTGAACACTGAAGCTTTCTTT
TRBV28,NA,few,TRBJ1-6,CASRKGQLNSPLHF,TGTGCCAGCAGAAAGGGGCAGCTCAATTCACCCCTCCACTTT
TRBV7-8,NA,NA,TRBJ1-2,CASSLYYGAYGYTF,TGTGCCAGCAGCTTATATTACGGAGCCTATGGCTACACCTTC
TRBV6-5,TRBD1,NA,TRBJ1-2,CASSDRGFYTF,TGTGCCAGCAGTGACAGGGGATTCTACACCTTC
TRBV4-3,NA,NA,TRBJ1-1,CASSYRLNTEAFF,TGCGCCAGCAGCTACAGGTTGAACACTGAAGCTTTCTTT
TRBV19,NA,few,TRBJ1-5,CAKNRADQHF,TGTGCCAAAAACAGGGCGGACCAGCATTTT
TRBV13,NA,NA,TRBJ2-1,CASSPHGESSYNEQFF,TGTGCCAGCAGCCCCCATGGGGAGAGCTCCTACAATGAGCAGTTCTTC